This T cell receptor (beta chain) was recorded in a study of tumor-infiltrating lymphocytes in primary liver carcinoma. Study-level background: Stage T1-T3 N0M0 and a size of 4.2 to 10 cm characterized the tumors.

Without any cell sorting, about 19-30 mg of bulk tissue yielded co-extracted RNA and DNA. Resecting the tumor surgically was how the patients' primary liver carcinoma was treated. Those patients suffered from chronic HBV infection and were treatment-naive. All of the tumor samples contained over 75% viable tumor cells. This CDR3 contains 13 residues. From around 500 ng total RNA, TCR beta cDNA was generated with a primer in the constant region. Construction of TCR beta libraries relied on three successive nested multiplex PCR rounds employing slightly modified ARM-PCR. Two initial PCR rounds of 10 to 11 cycles each paired TRBV1-TRBV30 forward primers with a C-beta reverse primer. TCRdb re-derived calls from the multiplex PCR reads in MiXCR, one entry per CDR3 protein. In the table there are tens of thousands of distinct CDR3 sequences, roughly four fifths of which are singletons. With regard to this clonotype: A much larger clone sits a single nucleotide away, making a read error possible.

Sequencing was done on a sample of liver tumor tissue from sampling region 5. As for subset: tumor region T5, tumor centre. The clonotype was recovered from a man between 35 and 55 years old with primary liver carcinoma and hepatitis B virus infection. J is TRBJ2-7 and V is TRBV12-3 or TRBV12-4; maybe TRBD1 (5 bases). The CDR3 here is CSSFVWSGYEQYF. The CDR3 coding sequence is TGTTCCAGTTTTGTATGGTCAGGGTACGAGCAGTACTTC.